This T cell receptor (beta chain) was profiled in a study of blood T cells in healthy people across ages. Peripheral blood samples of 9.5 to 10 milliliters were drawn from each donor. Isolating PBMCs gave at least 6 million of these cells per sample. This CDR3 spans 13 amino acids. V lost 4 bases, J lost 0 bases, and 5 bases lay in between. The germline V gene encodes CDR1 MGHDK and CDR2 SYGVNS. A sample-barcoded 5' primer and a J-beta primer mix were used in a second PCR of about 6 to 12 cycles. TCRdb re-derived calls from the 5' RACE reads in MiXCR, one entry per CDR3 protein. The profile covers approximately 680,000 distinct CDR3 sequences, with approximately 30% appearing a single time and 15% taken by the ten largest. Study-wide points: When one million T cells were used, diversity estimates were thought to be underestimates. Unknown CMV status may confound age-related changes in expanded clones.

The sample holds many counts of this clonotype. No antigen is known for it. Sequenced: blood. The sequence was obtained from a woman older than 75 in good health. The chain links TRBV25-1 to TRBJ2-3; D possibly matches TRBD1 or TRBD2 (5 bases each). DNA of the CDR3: TGTGCCAGCAGTGGGGACAGCACAGATACGCAGTATTTT. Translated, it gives CASSGDSTDTQYF.